This T cell receptor (beta chain) appears in the sequencing data of a study of blood T cell repertoires in COVID-19. In the study's own analysis: Amplified reference gene primers provided the basis for estimating nucleated cell counts. The assay was immunoSEQ multiplex PCR, and TCRdb's table has in-frame clones only and misses some. The DNA gave D and trimming, while V, J and clone size come from that table. Of 110,000 to 150,000 clones detected, approximately 80% appear once; the ten largest clones hold approximately 3.4%. This CDR3 is 11 amino acids long. The germline CDR1 and CDR2 sequences are MNHNY and SVGAGI (reference sequence). Trimming took 10 bases from V and 1 from J, leaving 7 bases between them.

Sequenced input: peripheral blood. The chain carries TRBV6-6 and TRBJ1-1; D unclear. The source of this sequence is a man between 65 and 85 years old who had recovered from COVID-19. CDR3 loop: CAIYRNTEAFF. In DNA, the CDR3 is TGTGCCATCTACAGGAACACTGAAGCTTTCTTT.